This T cell receptor (beta chain) was obtained from a study of blood T cell repertoires in COVID-19. Data came from immunoSEQ multiplex PCR; TCRdb stores just in-frame clones and leaves some out. The table shows a few hundred thousand clones, with approximately 90% occurring only once. Participants came from fewer than 25 US areas, aged roughly 18 to 100 years. In assigning cohorts, the study relied on participant-reported clinical history. Germline V CDR1 and CDR2: SGHNT, YYREEE (reference sequence). V lost 4 bases, J lost 10 bases, and 17 bases lay in between. The CDR3 totals 13 residues. This receptor was taken from a woman aged 50 to 60 who had recovered from COVID-19. The chain uses TRBV5-4 and TRBJ1-2; perhaps TRBD1 as D (5 bases). The sequenced material came from PBMCs or T cells enriched from blood (not recorded which). This CDR3 is CASSKDTAVSYTF. As DNA, the CDR3 is TGTGCCAGCAGCAAGGACACCGCGGTTTCCTACACCTTC.